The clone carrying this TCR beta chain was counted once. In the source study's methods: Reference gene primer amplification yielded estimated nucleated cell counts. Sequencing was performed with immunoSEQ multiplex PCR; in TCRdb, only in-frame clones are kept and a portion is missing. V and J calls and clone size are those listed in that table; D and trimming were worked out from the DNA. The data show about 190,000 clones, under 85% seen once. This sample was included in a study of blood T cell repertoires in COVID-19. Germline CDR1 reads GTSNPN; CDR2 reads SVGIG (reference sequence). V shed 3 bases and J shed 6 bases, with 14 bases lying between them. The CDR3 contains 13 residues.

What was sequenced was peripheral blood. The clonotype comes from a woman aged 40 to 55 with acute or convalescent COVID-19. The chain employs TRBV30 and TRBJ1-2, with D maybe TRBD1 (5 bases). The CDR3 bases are TGTGCCTGGAGCGATGTTAGGGGAAATGGCTACACCTTC. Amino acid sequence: CAWSDVRGNGYTF.